The T cell receptor beta chain under discussion was sequenced for a study of identical twins. TCRdb reprocessed the 5' RACE reads with MiXCR, giving one entry per CDR3 protein. The table has about 200,000 distinct CDR3 sequences, roughly a tenth seen once; the top ten hold about 9%. In this sample, this clonotype turned up many times. Germline loops: CDR1 MGHRA, CDR2 YSYEKL. There are 14 residues in the CDR3. V was clipped by 1 base and J by 2 bases, with 9 bases between them. This receptor was obtained from a man between 50 and 59 years old in good health. Sequenced: memory T cells sorted from blood. The chain uses TRBV4-1 and TRBJ2-7; D not resolved. Here the CDR3 DNA reads TGCGCCAGCAGCCAAGTAGGAAGACCCTACGAGCAGTACTTC. As protein: CASSQVGRPYEQYF.